These 6 T cell receptor beta chains share one sample of origin, sequenced in a study of blood T cells in healthy people across ages. Primed by a sample-barcoded 5' primer and a J-beta primer mix, a second PCR proceeded for 7 to 11 cycles. TCRdb independently ran MiXCR on the 5' RACE reads; one entry per CDR3 protein. The sample consists of about 800,000 distinct CDR3 sequences, 58% of them appearing once. The sample taken for sequencing was blood. The receptors shown here come from a young man in good health.

This rearrangement joins TRBV4-3 to TRBJ2-5; TRBD1 might be the D (6 bases). With 3 bases removed from V and 11 bases from J, the gap between germline ends came to 22 bases. From germline, CDR1 is LGHNA and CDR2 YSLEER. This CDR3 has 15 residues. In DNA form, the CDR3 reads TGCGCCAGCAGCCAGATTCAGGGGTTAGGGGATGAGCAGTACTTC. This gives the protein CASSQIQGLGDEQYF.

CDR3 nucleotide sequence: TGTGCCAGCAGCGCCCCGCGCGATGAGCAGTTCTTC. It translates to CASSAPRDEQFF. The chain combines TRBV9 with TRBJ2-1; no firm D call. Trimming stripped 3 bases from V and 8 bases from J, with 9 bases between. Germline V CDR1 and CDR2: SGDLS, YYNGEE. The CDR3 sequence is 12 residues long.

This clonotype was seen only a few times. This chain uses TRBV7-2 with TRBJ2-7, with D maybe TRBD1 (5 bases). The CDR3 consists of 14 residues. Trimming removed 1 base at V and 3 bases at J, with 10 bases between. CDR1 SGHTA and CDR2 FQGNSA come from the germline V gene. The CDR3 region is CASSLGFRDYEQYF. CDR3 coding DNA: TGTGCCAGCAGCTTAGGATTCAGGGACTACGAGCAGTACTTC.

The genes are TRBV28 and TRBJ2-7; 9 bases line up with TRBD2. Losses at the gene ends were 3 bases for V and 2 bases for J; bases not matched to a gene: 5. This CDR3 has 15 residues. Germline CDR1 MDHEN, CDR2 SYDVKM. CDR3: CASSFWASGTYEQYF. CDR3 bases: TGTGCCAGCAGTTTTTGGGCTAGCGGGACCTACGAGCAGTACTTC.

J is TRBJ1-2 and V is TRBV7-2; 9 positions agree with TRBD1. The V and J ends lost 5 bases and 4 bases, in that order; junction bases with no gene match: 14. The CDR3 is made up of 17 amino acids. Germline CDR1 reads SGHTA; CDR2 reads FQGNSA. CDR3 sequence: CASSLRPGQGFSYGYTF. The CDR3 region has the DNA TGTGCCAGCAGCCTACGGCCGGGACAGGGTTTCTCCTATGGCTACACCTTC.

CDR3 sequence reads: CATSRDLGQGYEQYF. Here the CDR3 DNA reads TGTGCCACCAGCAGAGATCTTGGACAGGGTTACGAGCAGTACTTC. The chain has TRBV15 and TRBJ2-7; 8 bases fit TRBD1. The CDR3 sequence is 15 residues long. From germline, CDR1 is LNHNV and CDR2 YYDKDF (reference sequence). V lost 0 bases to trimming and J lost 4 bases; unmatched junction nucleotides: 5. Variable domain in full (rest from reference TRBV15 and TRBJ2-7): DAMVIQNPRYQVTQFGKPVTLSCSQTLNHNVMYWYQQKSSQAPKLLFHYYDKDFNNEADTPDNFQSRRPNTSFCFLDIRSPGLGDTAMYLCATSRDLGQGYEQYFGPGTRLTVT.